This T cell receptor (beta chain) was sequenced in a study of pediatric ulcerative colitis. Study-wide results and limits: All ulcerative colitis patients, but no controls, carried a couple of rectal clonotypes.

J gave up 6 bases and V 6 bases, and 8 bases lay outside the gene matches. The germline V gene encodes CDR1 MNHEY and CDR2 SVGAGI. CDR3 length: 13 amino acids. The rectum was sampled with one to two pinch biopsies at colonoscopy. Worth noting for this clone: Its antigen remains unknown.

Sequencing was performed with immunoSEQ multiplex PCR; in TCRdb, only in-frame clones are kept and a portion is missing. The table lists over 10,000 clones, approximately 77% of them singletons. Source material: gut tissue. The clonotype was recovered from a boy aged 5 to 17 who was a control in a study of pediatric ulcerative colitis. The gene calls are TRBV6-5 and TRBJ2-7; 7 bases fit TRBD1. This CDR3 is CASRPRTGAEQYF. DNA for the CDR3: TGTGCCAGCAGACCGAGAACAGGGGCCGAGCAGTACTTC.